This TCR beta chain was recovered during a study of cytomegalovirus exposure and HLA in healthy donors. Across the study: The early release's HLA-typed donors yielded tens of millions of unique TCRs. Points from the study as a whole: According to the study, roughly 160 TCR beta chains were cytomegalovirus-associated. The study carried out a later analysis of TCR beta sequences. It associated roughly 17,000 of them with specific HLA alleles at a false discovery rate of 0.05.

A remark on this clone: Its specificity is not known.

It was with 60 Vbeta and 13 Jbeta primers that the PCR ran. Only in-frame clones appear in the TCRdb table, and some are missing; sequencing was by immunoSEQ multiplex PCR. The sample yields under 85,000 clones, just under 80% seen once. V dropped 0 bases and J dropped 4 bases, with 11 bases sitting between them. Per the germline V gene, CDR1 is SGHNT and CDR2 is YYREEE (reference sequence). The CDR3 is 14 residues long. The sequence came from a woman aged 25 to 39 in good health and CMV-seronegative. Sequenced input: PBMCs. This chain links TRBV5-4 with TRBJ2-7; perhaps TRBD1 as D (5 bases). CDR3 nucleotides: TGTGCCAGCAGCTTGGATCTGGGGCGGTACGAGCAGTACTTC. Its protein product is CASSLDLGRYEQYF.